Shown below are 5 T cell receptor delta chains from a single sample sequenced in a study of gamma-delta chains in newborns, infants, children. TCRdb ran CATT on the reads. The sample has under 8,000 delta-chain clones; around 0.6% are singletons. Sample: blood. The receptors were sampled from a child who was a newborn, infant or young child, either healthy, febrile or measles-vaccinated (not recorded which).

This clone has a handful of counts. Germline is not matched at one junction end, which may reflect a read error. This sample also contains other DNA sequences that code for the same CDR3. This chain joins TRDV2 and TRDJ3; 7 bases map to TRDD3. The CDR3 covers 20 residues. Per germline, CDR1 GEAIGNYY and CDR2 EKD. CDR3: CACDTLETGVYSWDTRQMFF. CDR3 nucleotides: TGTGCCTGTGACACACTTGAAACTGGGGTATACTCCTGGGACACCCGCCAGATGTTTTTC.

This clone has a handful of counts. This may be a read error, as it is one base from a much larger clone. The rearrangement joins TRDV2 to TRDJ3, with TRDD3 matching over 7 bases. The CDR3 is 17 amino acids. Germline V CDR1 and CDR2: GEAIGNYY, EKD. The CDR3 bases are TGTGCCTGTGACGGGATACACAGCTCCCGGGACACCCGACAGATGTTTTTC. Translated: CACDGIHSSRDTRQMFF.

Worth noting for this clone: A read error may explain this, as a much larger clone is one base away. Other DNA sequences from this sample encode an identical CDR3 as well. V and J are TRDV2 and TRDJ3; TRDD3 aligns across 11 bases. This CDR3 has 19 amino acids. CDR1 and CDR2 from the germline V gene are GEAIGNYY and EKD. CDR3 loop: CACDSGGYSRSWDTRQMFF. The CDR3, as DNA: TGTGCCTGTGACTCTGGGGGATACTCCCGCTCCTGGGACACCCGGCAGATGTTTTTC.

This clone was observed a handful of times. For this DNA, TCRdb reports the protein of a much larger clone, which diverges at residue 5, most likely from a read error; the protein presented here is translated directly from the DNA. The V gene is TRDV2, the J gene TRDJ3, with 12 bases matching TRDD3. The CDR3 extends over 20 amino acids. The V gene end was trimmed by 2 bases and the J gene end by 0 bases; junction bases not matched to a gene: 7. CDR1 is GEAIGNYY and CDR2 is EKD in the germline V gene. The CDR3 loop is CACDMYWGIPSSWDTRQMFF. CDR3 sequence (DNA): TGTGCCTGTGACATGTACTGGGGGATACCAAGCTCCTGGGACACCCGACAGATGTTTTTC.

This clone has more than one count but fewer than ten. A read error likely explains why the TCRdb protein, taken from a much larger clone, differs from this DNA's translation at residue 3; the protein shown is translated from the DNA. The CDR3 sequence: CARDTVWGIRSSWDTRQMFF. CDR3 nucleotides: TGTGCCCGTGACACCGTTTGGGGGATACGTAGCTCCTGGGACACCCGACAGATGTTTTTC. V usage is TRDV2 and J usage is TRDJ3, with 11 positions matching TRDD3. The length of the CDR3 is 20 residues. From germline, CDR1 is GEAIGNYY and CDR2 EKD.